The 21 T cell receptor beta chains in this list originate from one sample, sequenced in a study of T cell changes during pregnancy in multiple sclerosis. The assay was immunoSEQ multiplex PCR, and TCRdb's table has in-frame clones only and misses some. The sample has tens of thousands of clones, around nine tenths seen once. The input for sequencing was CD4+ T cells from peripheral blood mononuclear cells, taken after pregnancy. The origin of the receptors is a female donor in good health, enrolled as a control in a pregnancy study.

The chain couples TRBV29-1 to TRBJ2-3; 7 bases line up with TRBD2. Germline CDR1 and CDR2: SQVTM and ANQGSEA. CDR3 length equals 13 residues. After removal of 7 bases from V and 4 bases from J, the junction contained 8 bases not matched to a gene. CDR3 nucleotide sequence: TGCAGCGGGGGCGGGAGTTCGTCAGATACGCAGTATTTT. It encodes CSGGGSSSDTQYF.

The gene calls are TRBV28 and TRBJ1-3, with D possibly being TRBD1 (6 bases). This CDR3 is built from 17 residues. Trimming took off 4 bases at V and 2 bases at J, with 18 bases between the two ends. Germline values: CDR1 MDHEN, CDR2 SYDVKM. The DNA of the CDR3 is TGTGCCAGCAGTTACCACGGACAGATTCAACCTGGAAACACCATATATTTT. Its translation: CASSYHGQIQPGNTIYF.

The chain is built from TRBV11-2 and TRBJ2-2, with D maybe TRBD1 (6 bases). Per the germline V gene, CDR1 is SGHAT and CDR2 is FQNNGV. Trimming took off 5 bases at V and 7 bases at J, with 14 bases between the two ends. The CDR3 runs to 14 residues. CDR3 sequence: CASSHQGLGGELFF. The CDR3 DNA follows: TGTGCCAGCAGCCATCAGGGGCTGGGCGGGGAGCTGTTTTTT.

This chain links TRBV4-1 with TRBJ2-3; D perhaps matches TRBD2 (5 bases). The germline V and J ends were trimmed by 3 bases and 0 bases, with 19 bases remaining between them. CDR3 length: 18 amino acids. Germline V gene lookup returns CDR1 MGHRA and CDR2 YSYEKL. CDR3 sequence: CASSHLLQFGLSTDTQYF. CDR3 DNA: TGCGCCAGCAGCCATCTCCTCCAGTTTGGACTTAGCACAGATACGCAGTATTTT.

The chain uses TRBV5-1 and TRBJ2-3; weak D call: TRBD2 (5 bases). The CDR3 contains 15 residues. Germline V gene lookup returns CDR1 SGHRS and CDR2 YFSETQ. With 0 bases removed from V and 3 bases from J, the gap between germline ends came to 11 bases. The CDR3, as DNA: TGCGCCAGCAGCTTGGCGGGTAGCGAGACAGATACGCAGTATTTT. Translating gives CASSLAGSETDTQYF.

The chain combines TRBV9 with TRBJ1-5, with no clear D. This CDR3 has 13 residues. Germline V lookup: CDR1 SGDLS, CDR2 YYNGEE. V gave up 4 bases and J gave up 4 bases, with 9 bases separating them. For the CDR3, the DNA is TGTGCCAGCAGCTCGAGCGAAAATCAGCCCCAGCATTTT. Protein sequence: CASSSSENQPQHF.

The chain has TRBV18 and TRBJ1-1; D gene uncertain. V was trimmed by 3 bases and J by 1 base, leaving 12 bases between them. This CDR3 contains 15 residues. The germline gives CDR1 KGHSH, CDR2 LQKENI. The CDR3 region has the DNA TGTGCCAGCTCACCTAAACGACACGAGAACACTGAAGCTTTCTTT. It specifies CASSPKRHENTEAFF.

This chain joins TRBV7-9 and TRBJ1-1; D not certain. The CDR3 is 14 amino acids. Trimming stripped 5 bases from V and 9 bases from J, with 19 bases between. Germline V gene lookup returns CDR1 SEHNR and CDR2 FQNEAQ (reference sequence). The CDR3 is CASSRRVGFVQAFF. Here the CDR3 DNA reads TGTGCCAGCAGCCGTCGGGTTGGGTTTGTCCAAGCTTTCTTT.

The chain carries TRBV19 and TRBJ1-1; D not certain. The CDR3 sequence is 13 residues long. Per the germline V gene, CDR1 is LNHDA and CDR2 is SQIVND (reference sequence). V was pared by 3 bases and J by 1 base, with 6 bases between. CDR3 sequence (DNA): TGTGCCAGTAGTATCTATGAGAACACTGAAGCTTTCTTT. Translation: CASSIYENTEAFF.

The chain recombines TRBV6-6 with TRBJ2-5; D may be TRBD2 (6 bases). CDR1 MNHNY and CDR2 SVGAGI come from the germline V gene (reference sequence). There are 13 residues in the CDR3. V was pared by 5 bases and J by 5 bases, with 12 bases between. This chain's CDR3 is CASSRGSQETQYF. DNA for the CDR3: TGTGCCAGCAGTCGGGGGAGTCAGGAGACCCAGTACTTC.

DNA for the CDR3: TGTGCCAGCAGCTTCAACGAGATGAACACTGAAGCTTTCTTT. This gives the protein CASSFNEMNTEAFF. This chain uses TRBV7-2 with TRBJ1-1; no definite D call. The V and J ends lost 3 bases and 0 bases respectively, with 8 bases between them. The CDR3 is made up of 14 amino acids. Per germline, CDR1 SGHTA and CDR2 FQGNSA.

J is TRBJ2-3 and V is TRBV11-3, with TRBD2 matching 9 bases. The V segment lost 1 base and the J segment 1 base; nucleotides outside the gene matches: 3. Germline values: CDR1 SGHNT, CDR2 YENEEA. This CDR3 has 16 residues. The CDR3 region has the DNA TGTGCCAGCAGCTTAGTTAGCGGGGGCCGCACAGATACGCAGTATTTT. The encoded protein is CASSLVSGGRTDTQYF. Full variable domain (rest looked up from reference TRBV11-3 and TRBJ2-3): EAGVVQSPRYKIIEKKQPVAFWCNPISGHNTLYWYLQNLGQGPELLIRYENEEAVDDSQLPKDRFSAERLKGVDSTLKIQPAELGDSAVYLCASSLVSGGRTDTQYFGPGTRLTVL.

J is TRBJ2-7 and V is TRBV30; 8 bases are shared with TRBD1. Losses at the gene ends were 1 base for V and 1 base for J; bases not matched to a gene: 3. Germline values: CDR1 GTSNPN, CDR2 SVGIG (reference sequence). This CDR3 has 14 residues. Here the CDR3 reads CAWSGRTGSYEQYF. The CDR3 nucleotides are TGTGCCTGGAGTGGCCGGACAGGGTCCTACGAGCAGTACTTC.

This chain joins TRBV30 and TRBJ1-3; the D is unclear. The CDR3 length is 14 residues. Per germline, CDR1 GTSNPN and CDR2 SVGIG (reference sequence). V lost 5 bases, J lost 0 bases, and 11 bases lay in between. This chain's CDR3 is CAWDISGSGNTIYF. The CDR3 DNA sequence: TGTGCCTGGGACATAAGTGGCTCTGGAAACACCATATATTTT. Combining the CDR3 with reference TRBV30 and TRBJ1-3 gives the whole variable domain SQTIHQWPATLVQPVGSPLSLECTVEGTSNPNLYWYRQAAGRGLQLLFYSVGIGQISSEVPQNLSASRPQDRQFILSSKKLLLSDSGFYLCAWDISGSGNTIYFGEGSWLTVV.

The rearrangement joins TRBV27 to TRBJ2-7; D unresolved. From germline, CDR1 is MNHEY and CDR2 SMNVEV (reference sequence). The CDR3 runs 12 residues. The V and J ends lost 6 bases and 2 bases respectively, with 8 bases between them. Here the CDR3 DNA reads TGTGCCAGCAGCCCCCATCCCTACGAGCAGTACTTC. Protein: CASSPHPYEQYF.

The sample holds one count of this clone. In DNA form, the CDR3 reads TGTGCCAGCTCATGGGGAGTGCCGAACACTGAAGCTTTCTTT. Its protein is CASSWGVPNTEAFF. The rearrangement joins TRBV18 to TRBJ1-1; no firm D call. V lost 5 bases and J 1 base, leaving 11 bases between the germline ends. The germline CDR1 and CDR2 sequences are KGHSH and LQKENI. The CDR3 runs to 14 residues.

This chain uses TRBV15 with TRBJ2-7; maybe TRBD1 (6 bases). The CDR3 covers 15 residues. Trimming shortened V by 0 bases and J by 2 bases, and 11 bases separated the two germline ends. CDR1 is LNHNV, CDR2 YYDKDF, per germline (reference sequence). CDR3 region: CATSREGRGTYEQYF. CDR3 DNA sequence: TGTGCCACCAGCAGAGAGGGCAGGGGCACCTACGAGCAGTACTTC.

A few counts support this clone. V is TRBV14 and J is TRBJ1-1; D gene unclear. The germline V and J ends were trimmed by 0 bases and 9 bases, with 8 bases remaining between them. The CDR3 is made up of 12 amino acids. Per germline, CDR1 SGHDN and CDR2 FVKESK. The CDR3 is CASSQDRLKAFF. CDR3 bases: TGTGCCAGCAGCCAAGATCGACTGAAAGCTTTCTTT.

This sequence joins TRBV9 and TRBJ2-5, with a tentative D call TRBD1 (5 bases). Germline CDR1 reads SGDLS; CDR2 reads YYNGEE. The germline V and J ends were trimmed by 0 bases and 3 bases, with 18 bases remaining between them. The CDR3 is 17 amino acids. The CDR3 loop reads CASSVESRAYEKETQYF. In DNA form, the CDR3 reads TGTGCCAGCAGCGTAGAGTCCAGGGCCTATGAAAAAGAGACCCAGTACTTC.

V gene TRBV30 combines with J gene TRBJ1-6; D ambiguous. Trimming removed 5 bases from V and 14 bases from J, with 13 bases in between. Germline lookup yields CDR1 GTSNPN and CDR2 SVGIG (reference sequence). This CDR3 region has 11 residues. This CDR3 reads CAWAGIMTLHF. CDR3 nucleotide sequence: TGTGCCTGGGCGGGCATTATGACCCTCCACTTT. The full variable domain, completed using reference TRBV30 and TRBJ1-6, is SQTIHQWPATLVQPVGSPLSLECTVEGTSNPNLYWYRQAAGRGLQLLFYSVGIGQISSEVPQNLSASRPQDRQFILSSKKLLLSDSGFYLCAWAGIMTLHFGNGTRLTVT.

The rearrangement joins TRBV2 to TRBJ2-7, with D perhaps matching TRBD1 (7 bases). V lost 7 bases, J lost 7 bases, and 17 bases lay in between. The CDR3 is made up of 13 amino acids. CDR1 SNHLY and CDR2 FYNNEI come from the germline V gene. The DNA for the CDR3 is TGTGCCAGCATCCGACAGGGAGGCTCTGAGCAGTACTTC. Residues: CASIRQGGSEQYF. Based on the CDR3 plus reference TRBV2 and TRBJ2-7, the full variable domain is EPEVTQTPSHQVTQMGQEVILRCVPISNHLYFYWYRQILGQKVEFLVSFYNNEISEKSEIFDDQFSVERPDGSNFTLKIRSTKLEDSAMYFCASIRQGGSEQYFGPGTRLTVT.